Listed below are T cell receptor beta chains from one sample, sequenced in a study of regulatory T cells in long-lasting Graves disease. TCRdb fed the multiplex PCR reads into MiXCR, producing one record per CDR3 protein. The sample has about 400,000 distinct CDR3 sequences, 15% to 20% seen once. These data are also associated with another study on T cells in Graves' hyperthyroidism and ophthalmopathy.

Sequenced material: peripheral blood mononuclear cells (PBMCs), taken at new diagnosis, from a patient treated with antithyroid drugs. The source is a woman aged 18-29 years with Graves disease. Both conserved end residues are part of each CDR3. The D gene is left open where the match is weak. Rows give clone size only sometimes, using once, few, many, or a class for an expanded clone.

j_gene,v_gene,abundance,d_gene,CDR3aa,CDR3nt
TRBJ2-3,TRBV7-9,few,NA,CASSLALVGSDTQYF,TGTGCCAGCAGCTTAGCGCTGGTAGGCTCAGATACGCAGTATTTT
TRBJ2-1,TRBV7-2,many,NA,CASSLAGSSYNEQFF,TGTGCCAGCAGCTTAGCGGGGAGCTCCTACAATGAGCAGTTCTTC
TRBJ2-7,TRBV27,many,NA,CASRNRGGYEQYF,TGTGCCAGCAGAAACAGGGGAGGCTACGAGCAGTACTTC
TRBJ2-5,TRBV12-3/TRBV12-4,many,NA,CASSFSAGQETQYF,TGTGCCAGCAGTTTTTCGGCGGGGCAAGAGACCCAGTACTTC
TRBJ1-4,TRBV5-1,many,NA,CASSALGNEKLFF,TGCGCCAGCAGCGCACTAGGGAATGAAAAACTGTTTTTT
TRBJ2-7,TRBV28,many,NA,CASSLVSAKQYF,TGTGCCAGCAGTTTGGTATCGGCCAAGCAGTACTTC
TRBJ2-5,TRBV6-1,NA,NA,CASSPTIREAQYF,TGTGCCAGCAGTCCGACTATAAGAGAGGCCCAGTACTTC
TRBJ1-2,TRBV6-2/TRBV6-3,NA,NA,CASSYYRDGGGYTF,TGTGCCAGCAGTTACTACCGGGACGGCGGGGGCTACACCTTC
TRBJ2-7,TRBV7-3,many,TRBD1,CASSPGLRGLNEQYF,TGTGCCAGCAGCCCGGGTTTGAGGGGGCTCAACGAGCAGTACTTC
TRBJ2-7,TRBV9,NA,NA,CASSVDPGPSDEQYF,TGTGCCAGCAGCGTAGATCCCGGGCCCTCCGACGAGCAGTACTTC
TRBJ2-5,TRBV28,many,TRBD2,CASRGLAGGEWETQYF,TGTGCCAGCAGGGGACTAGCGGGAGGGGAATGGGAGACCCAGTACTTC
TRBJ2-7,TRBV28,many,NA,CASSFQGIYEQYF,TGTGCCAGCAGTTTTCAGGGGATCTACGAGCAGTACTTC
TRBJ2-5,TRBV20-1,NA,TRBD2,CSARSGGLGETQYF,TGCAGTGCACGTAGCGGGGGGCTCGGAGAGACCCAGTACTTC
TRBJ2-1,TRBV3-1,many,NA,CASSSQRIAEYNEQFF,TGTGCCAGCAGCTCGCAGCGGATAGCGGAGTACAATGAGCAGTTCTTC
TRBJ2-3,TRBV5-1,many,TRBD2,CASSSGLAGGRDLGTDTQYF,TGCGCCAGCAGCTCTGGACTAGCGGGAGGGCGGGACCTCGGCACAGATACGCAGTATTTT
TRBJ2-7,TRBV13,few,TRBD2,CASSPFGSGGAGYEQYF,TGTGCCAGCAGCCCGTTTGGTAGCGGGGGGGCTGGCTACGAGCAGTACTTC
TRBJ2-1,TRBV5-1,many,NA,CASSLAGQDKFF,TGCGCCAGCAGCTTGGCCGGGCAGGACAAGTTCTTC
TRBJ1-2,TRBV5-1,NA,NA,CASSLQWLDEERGGYTF,TGCGCCAGCAGCTTACAGTGGCTGGACGAGGAACGGGGTGGCTACACCTTC
TRBJ2-5,TRBV10-3,many,NA,CAISAGETQYF,TGTGCCATCAGTGCGGGGGAGACCCAGTACTTC
TRBJ2-1,TRBV7-8,many,NA,CASTIFVRSSSYNEQFF,TGTGCCAGCACCATCTTTGTAAGATCGAGCTCCTACAATGAGCAGTTCTTC
TRBJ2-7,TRBV14,NA,NA,CASSQTDSKQYF,TGTGCCAGCAGCCAAACTGATTCGAAGCAGTACTTC
TRBJ2-3,TRBV7-9,few,TRBD2,CASSGGASGRTDTQYF,TGTGCCAGCAGCGGAGGGGCTAGCGGAAGAACAGATACGCAGTATTTT
TRBJ2-7,TRBV12-3/TRBV12-4,many,NA,CASSPGRSSYEQYF,TGTGCCAGCAGTCCCGGACGGAGCTCCTACGAGCAGTACTTC
TRBJ2-7,TRBV5-1,many,NA,CASSQDQGIVLYEQYF,TGCGCCAGCAGCCAGGACCAGGGAATTGTATTGTACGAGCAGTACTTC
TRBJ2-1,TRBV11-3,many,TRBD2,CASSLGPSGGDNEQFF,TGTGCCAGCAGCTTAGGTCCTAGCGGGGGGGACAATGAGCAGTTCTTC
TRBJ1-3,TRBV2,few,NA,CASSHDMFSGNTIYF,TGTGCCAGCAGCCATGACATGTTCTCTGGAAACACCATATATTTT
TRBJ1-5,TRBV2,few,NA,CASSPDGLGVGPQHF,TGTGCCAGCAGCCCAGACGGCCTGGGAGTAGGGCCCCAGCATTTT
TRBJ2-7,TRBV11-2,once,NA,CASSFGRGSYEQYF,TGTGCCAGCAGCTTCGGTAGAGGGTCCTACGAGCAGTACTTC
TRBJ1-1,TRBV20-1,few,NA,CSARKPGGAEEAFF,TGCAGTGCTAGAAAACCGGGGGGCGCGGAGGAAGCTTTCTTT
TRBJ2-2,TRBV5-5,many,TRBD1,CASSPMTGASTGELFF,TGTGCCAGCAGCCCCATGACAGGGGCGTCCACCGGGGAGCTGTTTTTT
TRBJ1-1,TRBV27,few,NA,CASKFRGHAEAFF,TGTGCCAGCAAGTTCAGGGGCCACGCTGAAGCTTTCTTT
TRBJ1-1,TRBV28,many,NA,CASSLAWTPFEAFF,TGTGCCAGCAGTTTAGCATGGACCCCATTCGAAGCTTTCTTT
TRBJ2-7,TRBV3-1,many,TRBD2,CASTRSSGGAYEQYF,TGTGCCAGCACCAGATCTAGCGGGGGGGCCTACGAGCAGTACTTC
TRBJ1-3,TRBV10-3,NA,NA,CAISPGGLGENTIYF,TGTGCCATCAGCCCCGGCGGCCTGGGTGAAAACACCATATATTTT
TRBJ2-3,TRBV6-1,many,NA,CASRGGRDTQYF,TGTGCCAGCAGGGGAGGCCGAGATACGCAGTATTTT
TRBJ2-1,TRBV4-1,NA,TRBD2,CASSQASSGGAGNEQFF,TGCGCCAGCAGCCAAGCTTCTAGCGGGGGGGCCGGGAATGAGCAGTTCTTC
TRBJ2-1,TRBV7-3,NA,TRBD2,CASSLNPPVAGGGYNEQFF,TGTGCCAGCAGCTTAAACCCCCCGGTGGCGGGAGGTGGGTACAATGAGCAGTTCTTC
TRBJ2-5,TRBV12-3/TRBV12-4,many,TRBD2,CASSTSTSGGKTQYF,TGTGCCAGCAGTACCTCGACTAGCGGGGGGAAGACCCAGTACTTC
TRBJ2-7,TRBV6-5,NA,TRBD2,CAISLLAGELYGQYF,TGTGCCATCAGTTTGCTAGCGGGAGAGCTTTACGGGCAGTACTTC
TRBJ1-1,TRBV10-3,NA,TRBD1,CATTEGQGGTEAFF,TGTGCCACCACCGAGGGACAGGGTGGGACTGAAGCTTTCTTT